Reported below is one T cell receptor beta chain. CDR1 is SGHAT, CDR2 FQNNGV, per germline. V gave up 5 bases and J gave up 0 bases, with 14 bases separating them. The CDR3 totals 15 residues. Naivety among CD8 cells was defined by CD45RO negativity and positive CCR7 selection, thereby excluding terminally differentiated effector memory CD45RA+ cells. This sample was included in a study of shared clonotypes between healthy human individuals. Study-level information: Per donor, CD8 memory used one plate, CD8 naive used two, CD4 memory used three and CD4 naive used three.

Sorted-subset replicate PCR reactions were performed with about 190 ng DNA, corresponding to roughly 29,000 T cell genomes. Clones were sequenced by immunoSEQ multiplex PCR, and TCRdb holds only the in-frame ones, with some missing. The sample has about 2.1 million clones; just over 90% are singletons. The clonotype comes from a man aged 18 to 29 in good health. Some clones in this sample may be carry-over from other donors' samples. The chain joins TRBV11-2 to TRBJ2-7; D perhaps matches TRBD2 (5 bases). The sequencing input was naive CD8+ T cells from PBMCs. The CDR3 region is CASSPFAGSSYEQYF. In DNA, the CDR3 is TGTGCCAGCAGCCCCTTCGCGGGCAGCTCCTACGAGCAGTACTTC.